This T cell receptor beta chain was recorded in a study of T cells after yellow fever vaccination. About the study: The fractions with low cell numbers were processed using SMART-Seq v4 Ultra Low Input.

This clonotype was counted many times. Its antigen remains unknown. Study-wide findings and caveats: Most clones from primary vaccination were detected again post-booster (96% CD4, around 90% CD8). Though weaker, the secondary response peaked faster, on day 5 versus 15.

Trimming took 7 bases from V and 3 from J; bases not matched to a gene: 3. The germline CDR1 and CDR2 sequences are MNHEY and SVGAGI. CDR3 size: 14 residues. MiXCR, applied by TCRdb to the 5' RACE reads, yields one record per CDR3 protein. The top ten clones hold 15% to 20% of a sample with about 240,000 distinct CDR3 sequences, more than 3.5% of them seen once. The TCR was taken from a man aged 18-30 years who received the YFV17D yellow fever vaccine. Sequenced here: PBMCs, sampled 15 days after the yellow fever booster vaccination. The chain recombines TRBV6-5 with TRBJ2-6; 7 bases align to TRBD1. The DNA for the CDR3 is TGTGCCAGCAAAAGGACAGGTGGGGCCAACGTCCTGACTTTC. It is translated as CASKRTGGANVLTF.